This T cell receptor beta chain was documented in a study of cytomegalovirus exposure and HLA in healthy donors. CDR3 length: 17 residues. Deletions cut 3 bases from V and 0 bases from J, with 15 bases between. Germline CDR1 KGHSH, CDR2 LQKENI. Broader study findings: High sensitivity and specificity were reportedly achieved when the classifier diagnosed cytomegalovirus status. CMV serostatus alone was available as immune exposure information.

This clone was detected a few times. Its antigen is as yet unknown. It was healthy bone marrow donors who served as donors. Likely unrecorded immune exposures existed in these nominally healthy donors. PCR amplification relied on 60 Vbeta primers (plus 13 Jbeta primers). Profiling relied on immunoSEQ multiplex PCR, and the TCRdb table lists in-frame clones only, not all of them. Of under 200,000 clones listed, about four fifths are singletons. This sequence was found in a woman aged 50 to 65 in good health and CMV-seropositive. J is TRBJ2-4 and V is TRBV18; a weak D match, TRBD2 (6 bases). Sequenced sample: PBMCs. The CDR3 protein is CASSPGVAESAKNIQYF. DNA for the CDR3: TGTGCCAGCTCACCGGGAGTAGCGGAGTCAGCCAAAAACATTCAGTACTTC.